This T cell receptor (beta chain) emerged from a study of cytomegalovirus exposure and HLA in healthy donors. Study-wide context: There were fewer than 130 million unique TCR beta sequences, drawn from 200 million or so T cells, in an earlier analysis.

While unrecorded immune exposures were likely, the donors were nominally healthy when sampled. With 60 Vbeta and 13 Jbeta primers, the PCR was carried out. TCRdb keeps only in-frame clones here, not all; method: immunoSEQ multiplex PCR. The sample has over 150,000 clones, 75% to 85% seen once; the top ten hold more than 0.75%. This CDR3 has 19 amino acids. To note about this clone: The antigen is unknown.

Broader study findings: Judged likely to be a sequencing artifact was a cluster of highly shared sequence variants. Using a false discovery rate of 0.05, a later analysis showed that 16,951 TCR beta sequences were associated with HLA alleles.

Specimen: PBMCs. The V call is TRBV21-1, the J call TRBJ2-1; TRBD2, the table's D call, was not compared with the DNA. TRBV21-1 is flagged as a pseudogene. The origin of this receptor is a girl aged 2 to 9 in good health and CMV-seropositive. The CDR3 coding sequence is TGTGCCAGCAGCAAAGTAGCTAGCGGGGACCCAGGGGCCTACAATGAGCAGTTCTTC. Protein: CASSKVASGDPGAYNEQFF.